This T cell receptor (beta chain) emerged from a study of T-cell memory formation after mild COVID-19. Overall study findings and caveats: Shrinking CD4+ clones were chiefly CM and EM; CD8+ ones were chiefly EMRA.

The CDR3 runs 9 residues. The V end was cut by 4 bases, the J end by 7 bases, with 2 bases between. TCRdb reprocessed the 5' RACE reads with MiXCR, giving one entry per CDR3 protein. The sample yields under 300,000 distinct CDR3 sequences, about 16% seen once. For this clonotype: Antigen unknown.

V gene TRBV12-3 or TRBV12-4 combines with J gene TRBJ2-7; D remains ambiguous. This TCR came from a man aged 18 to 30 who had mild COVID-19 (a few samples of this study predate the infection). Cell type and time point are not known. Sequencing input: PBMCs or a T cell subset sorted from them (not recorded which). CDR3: CASSWEQYV. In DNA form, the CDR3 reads TGTGCCAGCAGTTGGGAGCAGTACGTC.